Reported below is one T cell receptor beta chain. The germline V gene encodes CDR1 SNHLY and CDR2 FYNNEI. CDR3 length: 15 amino acids. V was pared by 3 bases and J by 7 bases, with 15 bases between. The data belong to a study of blood T cell repertoires in COVID-19. Study as a whole: Acute-phase and convalescent COVID-19 samples originated in the United States, Italy and Spain. PBMCs, B-cell-depleted T cells, or T cells provided the cDNA or gDNA that made up the material.

Libraries were prepared by immunoSEQ multiplex PCR; TCRdb keeps only in-frame clonotypes and omits some of them. The sample holds about 72,000 clones, 86% seen once. The TCR originated in a man between 65 and 85 years old with active or convalescent COVID-19. The sequenced sample consisted of peripheral blood. V is TRBV2 and J is TRBJ2-2; possible D gene TRBD1, 5 bases. In nucleotides, the CDR3 is TGTGCCAGCAGTGAGTCCCCAGGGTCGGTCGGGGAGCTGTTTTTT. Its translation is CASSESPGSVGELFF.